These T cell receptor beta chains were read from a single sample in a study of T cells in Graves' hyperthyroidism and ophthalmopathy. In TCRdb, the multiplex PCR reads were re-called with MiXCR into one record per CDR3 protein. The table records around 660,000 distinct CDR3 sequences, roughly 46% of them present only once. Sequenced input: peripheral blood or thyroid tissue (not recorded which). The receptors were gathered from an adult man with Graves' disease, either hyperthyroidism or ophthalmopathy (not recorded which). Each CDR3 is given with its conserved first and last residue. The D gene is left open where the match is weak. Not every row has a clone size; where given, it reads once, few, many or a size class.

v_gene	d_gene	len	j_gene	abundance	CDR3aa	CDR3nt
TRBV7-9	-	15	TRBJ1-5	few	CASSYGVGRDQPQHF	TGTGCCAGCAGTTACGGAGTTGGTAGGGATCAGCCCCAGCATTTT
TRBV7-9	-	13	TRBJ2-7	many	CASSLSGAYEQYF	TGTGCCAGCAGCTTGTCGGGGGCCTACGAGCAGTACTTC
TRBV4-1	-	16	TRBJ1-5	-	CASSQDRNSVHQPQHF	TGCGCCAGCAGCCAAGATCGGAACAGCGTACATCAGCCCCAGCATTTT
TRBV9	-	15	TRBJ1-6	-	CASSQGQGLSSPLHF	TGTGCCAGCAGCCAAGGGCAGGGGCTTTCTTCACCCCTCCACTTT
TRBV2	-	13	TRBJ1-1	few	CASSYEVWTEAFF	TGTGCCAGCAGTTACGAGGTTTGGACTGAAGCTTTCTTT
TRBV5-4	TRBD2	15	TRBJ2-5	-	CASSLPSGGKETQYF	TGTGCCAGCAGCTTGCCTAGCGGGGGGAAAGAGACCCAGTACTTC
TRBV6-1	-	13	TRBJ1-5	-	CASRPGDYGPQHF	TGTGCCAGCAGGCCAGGGGACTATGGGCCCCAGCATTTT
TRBV29-1	TRBD1	13	TRBJ1-4	-	CSATWTGLGKLFF	TGCAGCGCTACATGGACAGGGCTTGGAAAACTGTTTTTT
TRBV24-1	TRBD1	11	TRBJ1-2	-	CPLGQGFGYTF	TGTCCCTTAGGACAGGGATTTGGCTACACCTTC
TRBV7-7	-	13	TRBJ1-5	-	CASARVSNQPQHF	TGTGCTAGCGCTCGGGTTTCCAATCAGCCCCAGCATTTT
TRBV7-8	-	17	TRBJ1-4	-	CASSPERHWGRNEKLFF	TGTGCCAGCAGCCCCGAAAGACACTGGGGGCGCAATGAAAAACTGTTTTTT
TRBV20-1	TRBD2	14	TRBJ2-7	-	CNARSSGPSYEQYF	TGCAATGCTCGGAGTAGCGGGCCTTCCTACGAGCAGTACTTC
TRBV7-9	-	13	TRBJ2-7	-	CAISPNQGYEQYF	TGTGCCATCAGTCCGAACCAGGGCTACGAGCAGTACTTC
TRBV7-2	TRBD1	14	TRBJ2-5	-	CASSLLQGLETQYF	TGTGCCAGCAGCTTACTACAGGGGTTGGAGACCCAGTACTTC
TRBV6-1	TRBD1	16	TRBJ1-2	-	CASSQPGTENLGSYTF	TGTGCCAGCAGTCAACCCGGGACAGAAAACCTCGGGAGCTACACCTTC
TRBV30	TRBD1	14	TRBJ1-4	-	CAWSGGQGSEKLFF	TGTGCCTGGAGTGGGGGACAGGGAAGTGAAAAACTGTTTTTT
TRBV15	TRBD2	13	TRBJ2-5	once	CAISREGRKTQYF	TGTGCTATCTCACGGGAGGGCCGGAAGACCCAGTACTTC
TRBV25-1	-	13	TRBJ1-1	once	CASSEGGSAEAFF	TGTGCCAGCAGTGAAGGGGGGAGTGCTGAAGCTTTCTTT
TRBV2	-	13	TRBJ2-5	many	CASSESAEETQYF	TGTGCCAGCAGTGAATCGGCAGAAGAGACCCAGTACTTC
TRBV7-9	-	14	TRBJ1-2	-	CASSLGVVDYGYTF	TGTGCCAGCAGCTTAGGTGTAGTTGACTATGGCTACACCTTC